The source of this TCR beta chain is a study of blood T cells in healthy people across ages. Study-wide findings and caveats: Both higher diversity and more naive CD4+ cells marked long-lived donors when set against aged donors.

The CDR3 consists of 11 residues. Germline CDR1 DFQATT, CDR2 SNEGSKA (reference sequence). V dropped 2 bases and J dropped 13 bases, with 15 bases sitting between them. This clonotype has just a few counts. The antigen remains unidentified. A second PCR of 7 to 11 cycles used a sample-barcoded 5' primer and a J-beta primer mix. TCRdb re-derived calls from the 5' RACE reads in MiXCR, one entry per CDR3 protein. The sample has roughly 1,000,000 distinct CDR3 sequences, roughly a quarter seen once; the top ten hold less than 0.75%. A further study also used this sample, focusing on T cells of mothers and their children. That work adds: A few healthy Caucasian mothers, along with their six children, served as the donors.

This receptor was identified in a girl between 2 and 10 years old in good health. V gene TRBV20-1 combines with J gene TRBJ2-7; D may be TRBD2 (5 bases). Specimen: blood. The CDR3 reads CSARNRDQPYF. Here the CDR3 DNA reads TGCAGTGCTAGAAACCGGGATCAGCCATACTTC.